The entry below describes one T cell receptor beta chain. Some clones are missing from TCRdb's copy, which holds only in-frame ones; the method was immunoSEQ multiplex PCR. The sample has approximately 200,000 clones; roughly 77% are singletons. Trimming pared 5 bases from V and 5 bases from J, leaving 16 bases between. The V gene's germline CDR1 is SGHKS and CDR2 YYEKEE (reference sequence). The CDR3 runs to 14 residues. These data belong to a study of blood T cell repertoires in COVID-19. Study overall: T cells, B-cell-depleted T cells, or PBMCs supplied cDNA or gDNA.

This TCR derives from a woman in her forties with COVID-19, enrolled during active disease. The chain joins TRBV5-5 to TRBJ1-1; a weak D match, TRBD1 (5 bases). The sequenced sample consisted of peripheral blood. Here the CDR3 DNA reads TGTGCCAGCAGTCCAGGGAGGGGAAGTACTGAAGCTTTCTTT. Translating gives CASSPGRGSTEAFF.